The TCR beta chain under discussion was sequenced for a study of cytomegalovirus exposure and HLA in healthy donors. Whole-study results and caveats: Published work reported that the classifier diagnosed cytomegalovirus status with high specificity and sensitivity. Sequencing artifact likely explains a cluster of highly shared sequence variants. The study flagged some 170 TCR beta chains as cytomegalovirus-associated.

The PCR employed 60 Vbeta primers together with 13 Jbeta primers. The method was immunoSEQ multiplex PCR; TCRdb's version includes in-frame clones alone and lacks a portion of them. This sample yields about 300,000 clones, of which 70% to 90% are seen a single time; 3% to 4% belongs to the top ten. Donors consisted of healthy bone marrow donors. In germline, CDR1 is SEHNR, CDR2 FQNEAQ (reference sequence). Trimming pared 7 bases from V and 2 bases from J, leaving 14 bases between. This CDR3 is 14 amino acids long. About this clone itself: Its matching antigen is unknown.

The clonotype comes from a middle-aged man in good health and CMV-seropositive. The sample comprised PBMCs. J is TRBJ1-2 and V is TRBV7-9; D perhaps matches TRBD1 (5 bases). The CDR3 nucleotides read TGTGCCAGCAATTTTGACAGTTGGAACTATGGCTACACCTTC. This sequence encodes CASNFDSWNYGYTF.